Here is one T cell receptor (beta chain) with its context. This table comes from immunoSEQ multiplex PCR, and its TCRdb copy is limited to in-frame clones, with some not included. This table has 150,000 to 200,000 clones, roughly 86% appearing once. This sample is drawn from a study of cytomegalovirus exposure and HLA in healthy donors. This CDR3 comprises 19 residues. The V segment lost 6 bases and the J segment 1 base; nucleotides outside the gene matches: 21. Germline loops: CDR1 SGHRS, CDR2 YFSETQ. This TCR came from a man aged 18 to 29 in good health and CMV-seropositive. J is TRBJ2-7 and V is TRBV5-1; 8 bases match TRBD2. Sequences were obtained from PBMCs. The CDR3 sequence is CASTFFPPSGLDRSYEQYF. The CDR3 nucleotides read TGCGCCAGCACCTTTTTTCCTCCTAGCGGGCTAGACAGGTCCTACGAGCAGTACTTC.